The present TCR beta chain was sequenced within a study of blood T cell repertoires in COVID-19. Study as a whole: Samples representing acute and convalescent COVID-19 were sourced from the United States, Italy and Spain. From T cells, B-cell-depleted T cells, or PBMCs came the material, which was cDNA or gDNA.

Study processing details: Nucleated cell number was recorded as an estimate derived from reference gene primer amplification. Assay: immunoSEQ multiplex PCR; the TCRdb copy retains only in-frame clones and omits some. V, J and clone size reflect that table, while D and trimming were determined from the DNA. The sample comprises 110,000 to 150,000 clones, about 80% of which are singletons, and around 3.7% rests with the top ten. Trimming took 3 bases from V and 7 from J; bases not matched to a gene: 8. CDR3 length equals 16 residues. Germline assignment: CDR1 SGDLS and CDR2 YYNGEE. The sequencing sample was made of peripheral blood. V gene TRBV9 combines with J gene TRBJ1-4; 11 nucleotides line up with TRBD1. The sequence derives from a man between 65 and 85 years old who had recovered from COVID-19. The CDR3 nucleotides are TGTGCCAGCAGCGCCGAACGGACAGGGGGCAGTGAAAAACTGTTTTTT. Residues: CASSAERTGGSEKLFF.